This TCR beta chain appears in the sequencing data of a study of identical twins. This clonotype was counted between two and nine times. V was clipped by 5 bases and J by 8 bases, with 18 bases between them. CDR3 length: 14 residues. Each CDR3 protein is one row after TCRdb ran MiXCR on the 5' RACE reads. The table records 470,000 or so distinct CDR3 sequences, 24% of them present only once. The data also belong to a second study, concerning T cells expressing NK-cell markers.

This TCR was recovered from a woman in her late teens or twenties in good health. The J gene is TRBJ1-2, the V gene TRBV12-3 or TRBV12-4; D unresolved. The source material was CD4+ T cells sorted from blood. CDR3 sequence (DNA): TGTGCCAGCAGTGTCCTGGGAGGGCCCGAGGGCTACACCTTC. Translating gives CASSVLGGPEGYTF.